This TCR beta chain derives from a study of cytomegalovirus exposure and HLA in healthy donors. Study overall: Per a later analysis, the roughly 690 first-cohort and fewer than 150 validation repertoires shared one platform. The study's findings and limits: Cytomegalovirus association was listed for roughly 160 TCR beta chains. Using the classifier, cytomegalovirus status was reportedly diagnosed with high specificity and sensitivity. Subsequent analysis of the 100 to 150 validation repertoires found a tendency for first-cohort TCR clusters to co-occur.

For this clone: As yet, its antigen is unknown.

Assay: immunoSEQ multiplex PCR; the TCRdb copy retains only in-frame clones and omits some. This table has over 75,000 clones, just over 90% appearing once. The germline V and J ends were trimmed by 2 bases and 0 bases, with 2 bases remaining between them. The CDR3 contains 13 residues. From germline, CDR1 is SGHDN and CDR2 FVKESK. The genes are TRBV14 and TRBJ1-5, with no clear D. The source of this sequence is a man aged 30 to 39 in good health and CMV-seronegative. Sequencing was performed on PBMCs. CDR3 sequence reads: CASSQYSNQPQHF. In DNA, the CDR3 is TGTGCCAGCAGCCAATATAGCAATCAGCCCCAGCATTTT.